This T cell receptor (beta chain) was sequenced during a study of low-dose radiotherapy and immunotherapy resistance in tumors. As for the study in general: Every two weeks patients got nivolumab 240 mg flat dose, plus ipilimumab 1 mg/kg every six weeks, intravenously.

First-strand cDNA used TRAV- and TRBV-specific primers, covering alpha and beta chains. TCRs underwent roughly 20 PCR cycles of amplification with a constant-region primer and V-primer adapter. Through in vitro transcription, the mRNA that had been isolated was amplified. In TCRdb, the reads were re-called with MiXCR into one record per CDR3 protein. This table holds 60,000 to 75,000 distinct CDR3 sequences, about 30% found once. Stated time point: before trial treatment. Donors, who were enrolled in a single-arm phase I dose-escalation trial, received nivolumab, ipilimumab, aspirin, low-dose cyclophosphamide and low-dose radiotherapy. Each eligible patient had an advanced solid tumor, and these tumors lacked tumor-infiltrating lymphocytes. This clonotype has a count of ten or more. The J segment lost 0 bases and the V segment lost 0 bases, leaving 3 bases of the junction unmatched. The CDR3 length is 16 residues. In germline, CDR1 is SEHNR, CDR2 FQNEAQ (reference sequence).

The specimen comprised PBMCs, sampled before treatment. This receptor was taken from a male donor with rectosigmoid adenocarcinoma. The chain combines TRBV7-9 with TRBJ1-2; TRBD1 matches at 8 bases. Here the CDR3 reads CASSLARTGTNYGYTF. DNA of the CDR3: TGTGCCAGCAGCTTAGCGAGGACAGGGACTAACTATGGCTACACCTTC.